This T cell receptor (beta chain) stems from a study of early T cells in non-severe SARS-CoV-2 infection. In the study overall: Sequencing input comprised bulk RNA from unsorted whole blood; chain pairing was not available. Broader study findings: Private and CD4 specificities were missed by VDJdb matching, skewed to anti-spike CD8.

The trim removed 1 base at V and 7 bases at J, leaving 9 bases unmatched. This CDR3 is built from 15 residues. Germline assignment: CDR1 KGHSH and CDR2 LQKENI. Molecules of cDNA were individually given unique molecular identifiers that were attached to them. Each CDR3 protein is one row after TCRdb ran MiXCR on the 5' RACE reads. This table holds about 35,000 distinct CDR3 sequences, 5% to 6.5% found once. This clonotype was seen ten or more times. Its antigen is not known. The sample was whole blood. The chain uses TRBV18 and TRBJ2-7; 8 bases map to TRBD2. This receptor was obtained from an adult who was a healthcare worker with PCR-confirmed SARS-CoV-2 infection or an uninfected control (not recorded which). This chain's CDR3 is CASSPQTGGAREQYF. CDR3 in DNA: TGTGCCAGCTCACCACAGACGGGAGGGGCAAGGGAGCAGTACTTC.